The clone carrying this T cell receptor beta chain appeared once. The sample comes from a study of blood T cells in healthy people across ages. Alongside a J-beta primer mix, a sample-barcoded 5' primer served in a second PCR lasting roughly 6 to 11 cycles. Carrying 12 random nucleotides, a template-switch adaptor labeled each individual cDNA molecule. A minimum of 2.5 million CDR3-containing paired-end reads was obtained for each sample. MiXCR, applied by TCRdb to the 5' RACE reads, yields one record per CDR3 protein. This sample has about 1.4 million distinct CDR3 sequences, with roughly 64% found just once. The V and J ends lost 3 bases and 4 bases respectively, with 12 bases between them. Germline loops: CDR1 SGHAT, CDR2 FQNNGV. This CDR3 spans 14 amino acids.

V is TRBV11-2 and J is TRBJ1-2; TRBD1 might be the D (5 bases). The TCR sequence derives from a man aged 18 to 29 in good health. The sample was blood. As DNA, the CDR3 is TGTGCCAGCAGCTTCCCAGGGAGGGGCTATGGCTACACCTTC. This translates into CASSFPGRGYGYTF.